A selection of T cell receptor beta chains follows, all from one sample in a study of OX40 agonist ivuxolimab in advanced cancers. The assay was immunoSEQ multiplex PCR, and TCRdb's table has in-frame clones only and misses some. The sample contains roughly 140,000 clones, approximately 94% of which appear only once. Sequences were derived from CD4+ or CD8+ T cells sorted from blood, sampled in a trial of the OX40 agonist ivuxolimab. The receptor source for this set is an adult with an advanced solid tumor such as melanoma, head and neck, liver or kidney cancer. Each CDR3 is given with its conserved first and last residue. A D gene is named only where the DNA matches it firmly.

CDR3,V,D
CASSFQTTSGNTIYF,TRBV28,.
CASSPGRISGNTIYF,TRBV18,.
CASNTWTGVGTEAFF,TRBV28,TRBD1
CASSKEDLDTEAFF,TRBV6-1,.
CASSLGAVGPLSGDTQYF,TRBV5-1,.
CASITKSSGRYEQYF,TRBV27,TRBD2
CASSQVSLAGNYEQYF,TRBV4-1,TRBD2
CASSLASGFNDEQYF,TRBV11-2,.
CASRGQPNEKLFF,TRBV2,TRBD1
CASSTSREGNTIYF,TRBV6-6,.
CASSRVGEVKQFF,TRBV2,.
CASGRGQISTDTQYF,TRBV12-5,TRBD1
CASSFKPFGNQPQHF,TRBV28,.
CASTVNGGQGELFF,TRBV11-2,.
CASSLPGGSYGYTF,TRBV5-6,.
CASRRYPGTSGGALYEQYF,TRBV5-1,TRBD2
CASTSWEGSTGELFF,TRBV19,.
CASSLAGGGAWRVDTQYF,TRBV5-1,TRBD2
CASSILRTGELFF,TRBV9,.
CASSENSSGNFPPSSYEQYF,TRBV6-1,.
CASSPGTSGYTF,TRBV28,.
CASSQGKGPLSGREQFF,TRBV4-1,.
CASSGAPSGSSYEQYF,TRBV9,TRBD2
CASSRGDYSNQPQHF,TRBV6-6,.
CASSQDDRANYGYTF,TRBV4-1,TRBD1
CASSVTDIAKNIQYF,TRBV5-6,.
CASSAGRLSGNTIYF,TRBV2,.
CASSLTGTTGNTIYF,TRBV7-3,.
CASSDVAGPYGEQFF,TRBV9,TRBD2
CASSLADRVGSPLHF,TRBV5-4,TRBD1
CASSRRQGEYNEQFF,TRBV7-2,TRBD1
CASNPRDRDTDTQYF,TRBV19,TRBD1
CASSDRGRVNTEAFF,TRBV28,TRBD1
CASSTNPNGGRGHSYNEQFF,TRBV21-1,.
CASSPRQIQETQYF,TRBV5-1,.
CASSVDPTGGSEQYF,TRBV9,TRBD1
CASRRTVTTDTQYF,TRBV6-1,.
CASSRLGIAYEQYF,TRBV7-2,.
CASSPRLVNYGYTF,TRBV7-2,.
CASSLTGAQPQHF,TRBV7-3,TRBD1
CASRGNPGRRDTEAFF,TRBV25-1,.
CATREGKGHNEQFF,TRBV10-3,.
CASSMDRTGKSSYEQYF,TRBV19,TRBD1
CASTRNTGELFF,TRBV5-5,.
CASSESGSVGELFF,TRBV25-1,.
CAWSVQETQYF,TRBV30,.
CASSQERAASSGNTIYF,TRBV4-1,.
CASSLGGTSGNEQFF,TRBV5-4,TRBD2
CASSLRSGETQYF,TRBV5-6,.
CASRDRGYEQYF,TRBV10-2,TRBD1
CASSHPTSGSYNEQFF,TRBV4-3,TRBD2
CASRMSGTNTEAFF,TRBV27,.
CSVGRAGGEETQYF,TRBV29-1,TRBD2
CATKLGQGADEAFF,TRBV28,TRBD1
CASSQDQGGAGEKLFF,TRBV4-1,TRBD1
CASSSTYGRSNTEAFF,TRBV6-5,.
CASSPGGAYEQYF,TRBV7-9,TRBD1
CASSPLDPLGHRYTF,TRBV5-6,.
CASSLTDSPYNEQFF,TRBV7-9,.